Here is one T cell receptor (beta chain) with its context. What it binds is not known. This sample was taken from a study of T cell repertoires in cytomegalovirus infection. Study-wide background: In public TCR beta signatures, there were indications of both CMV infection and matching HLA type.

The CDR3 loop spans 15 amino acids. V lost 0 bases, J lost 3 bases, and 15 bases lay in between. The germline CDR1 and CDR2 sequences are SQVTM and ANQGSEA. One entry per CDR3 protein, called by TCRdb with MiXCR from the reads. The sample holds approximately 700,000 distinct CDR3 sequences, 35% to 40% seen once. Study-level findings and limits: The study identified carriers of CMV plus the relevant HLA from cumulative public TCR beta family frequency.

The TCR was taken from a human donor in good health (CMV status not recorded). Some clones in this sample may be carry-over from other donors' samples. Sequencing was performed on PBMCs. The rearrangement uses TRBV29-1 and TRBJ2-7, with D unresolved. The CDR3 region has the DNA TGCAGCGTTGAAGATCCAGAGCGCAGAGACTACGAGCAGTACTTC. Its protein is CSVEDPERRDYEQYF.